These 21 T cell receptor beta chains were all obtained from the same sample, sequenced in a study of blood T cell repertoires in COVID-19. Profiled with immunoSEQ multiplex PCR; TCRdb holds only in-frame clones, not every one. The sample includes approximately 73,000 clones, about nine tenths seen only once; the top ten take around 1.9%. Sequencing input: peripheral blood. The receptors originated from a woman aged 55-70 years with acute or convalescent COVID-19.

The chain is built from TRBV15 and TRBJ2-7; 10 nucleotides agree with TRBD1. V lost 0 bases, J lost 4 bases, and 6 bases stayed unmatched. Per the germline V gene, CDR1 is LNHNV and CDR2 is YYDKDF (reference sequence). There are 16 residues in the CDR3. The CDR3 nucleotides are TGTGCCACCAGCAGAGATTCCGGGACAGGGGATTACGAGCAGTACTTC. This codes for CATSRDSGTGDYEQYF.

This sequence joins TRBV24-1 and TRBJ1-2, with TRBD1 matching over 8 bases. This CDR3 has 15 amino acids. In germline, CDR1 is KGHDR, CDR2 SFDVKD. J lost 2 bases, V lost 4 bases, and 5 bases had no gene match. The CDR3 DNA sequence: TGTGCCACCAGTGACCCCGGACAGGGAAACTATGGCTACACCTTC. This gives the protein CATSDPGQGNYGYTF.

The chain combines TRBV29-1 with TRBJ2-3, with a tentative D call TRBD2 (6 bases). This CDR3 has 13 residues. V was pared by 3 bases and J by 2 bases, with 9 bases between. Germline V gene lookup returns CDR1 SQVTM and CDR2 ANQGSEA. This CDR3 is CSVDGGVTDTQYF. The CDR3 nucleotides read TGCAGCGTTGACGGCGGGGTCACAGATACGCAGTATTTT.

The chain carries TRBV30 and TRBJ1-5, with TRBD1 matching 8 bases. CDR3 size: 13 residues. Per germline, CDR1 GTSNPN and CDR2 SVGIG (reference sequence). Trimming took 2 bases from V and 7 from J; bases not matched to a gene: 4. CDR3 in DNA: TGTGCCTGGAGTCGACAGGGGAGACAGCCCCAGCATTTT. Protein sequence: CAWSRQGRQPQHF.

The chain couples TRBV3-1 (or the pseudogene TRBV3-2) to TRBJ1-4, with D perhaps matching TRBD1 (5 bases). There are 14 residues in the CDR3. From germline, CDR1 is LGHDT and CDR2 YNNKEL (reference sequence). V was shortened by 1 base and J by 8 bases, with 11 bases between the two germline ends. CDR3 nucleotides: TGTGCCAGCAGCCAAGGGGGGGGGAACGAAAAACTGTTTTTT. It is translated as CASSQGGGNEKLFF.

CDR3 region: CASSQDRVEYSPLHF. The CDR3 DNA is TGCGCCAGCAGCCAAGACAGGGTGGAATATTCACCCCTCCACTTT. The V call is TRBV4-3, the J call TRBJ1-6; D possibly corresponds to TRBD1 (5 bases). Trimming left V 0 bases short and J 8 bases short, with 11 bases between. CDR1 and CDR2 from the germline V gene are LGHNA and YSLEER. The CDR3 covers 15 residues.

This clone has more than one count but fewer than ten. This chain links TRBV30 with TRBJ2-1, with TRBD2 matching 12 bases. V lost 5 bases and J lost 6; bases outside the gene matches: 5. This CDR3 is built from 14 residues. Germline V lookup: CDR1 GTSNPN, CDR2 SVGIG (reference sequence). The CDR3 protein is CAWLLAGGRNEQFF. The CDR3 region has the DNA TGTGCCTGGTTACTAGCGGGAGGACGCAATGAGCAGTTCTTC.

The chain carries TRBV5-8 and TRBJ2-7, with 7 nucleotides matching TRBD2. The CDR3 contains 15 residues. Looked up from germline, CDR1 is SGHTS and CDR2 is YDEGEE. Trimming at V came to 1 base and at J to 2 bases, leaving 6 bases not matched to a gene. For the CDR3, the DNA is TGTGCCAGCAGCTTGCAGGGAGGGCTCCCCTACGAGCAGTACTTC. Residues: CASSLQGGLPYEQYF.

The V call is TRBV7-3, the J call TRBJ2-1, with a tentative D call TRBD2 (6 bases). The CDR3 has 15 residues. CDR1 and CDR2 from the germline V gene are SGHTA and FQGTGA. V lost 5 bases to trimming and J lost 8 bases, with 19 bases between them. The CDR3 loop reads CASSPSGGAGDEQFF. CDR3 coding DNA: TGTGCCAGCAGCCCTTCGGGCGGGGCTGGGGATGAGCAGTTCTTC.

This rearrangement joins TRBV3-1 (or the pseudogene TRBV3-2) to TRBJ2-3, with D possibly being TRBD2 (5 bases). The CDR3 extends over 15 amino acids. Germline-derived CDR1 and CDR2 are LGHDT and YNNKEL (reference sequence). V was shortened by 5 bases and J by 4 bases, with 16 bases between the two germline ends. The CDR3 sequence: CASSDLAGFPDTQYF. For the CDR3, the DNA is TGTGCCAGCAGCGATCTAGCCGGTTTCCCAGATACGCAGTATTTT.

This clone was counted once. The chain recombines TRBV5-5 with TRBJ1-5; 9 bases align to TRBD1. J lost 4 bases, V lost 0 bases, and 5 bases had no gene match. CDR3 length equals 16 residues. Germline V lookup: CDR1 SGHKS, CDR2 YYEKEE (reference sequence). The CDR3 region is CASSLVGQGPNQPQHF. CDR3 DNA sequence: TGTGCCAGCAGCTTGGTAGGACAGGGGCCAAATCAGCCCCAGCATTTT.

The chain couples TRBV3-1 (or the pseudogene TRBV3-2) to TRBJ2-7; 14 bases fit TRBD2. The ends lost 3 bases at V and 7 bases at J; junction bases unmatched: 14. CDR1 is LGHDT and CDR2 is YNNKEL in the germline V gene (reference sequence). CDR3 length: 18 amino acids. CDR3 in amino acids: CASSQGLAGVGSYEEQYF. The CDR3, as DNA: TGTGCCAGCAGCCAGGGACTAGCGGGAGTCGGATCATACGAAGAGCAGTACTTC.

In this sample, this clone turned up once. CDR3 nucleotide sequence: TGTGCCTGGAGCTCAGGCAGGGGAGTTAATGGCTACACCTTC. It specifies CAWSSGRGVNGYTF. This sequence joins TRBV30 and TRBJ1-2; TRBD1 is a possible D gene (6 bases). With 3 bases removed from V and 6 bases from J, the gap between germline ends came to 17 bases. In germline, CDR1 is GTSNPN, CDR2 SVGIG (reference sequence). This CDR3 has 14 residues.

J is TRBJ2-3 and V is TRBV5-4; 13 bases are shared with TRBD2. Germline-derived CDR1 and CDR2 are SGHNT and YYREEE (reference sequence). Germline trimming cut 1 base from V and 3 bases from J; bases unmatched to any gene: 5. The CDR3 sequence is 17 residues long. This chain's CDR3 is CASSLKLAGGLTDTQYF. Written as DNA, the CDR3 is TGTGCCAGCAGCTTGAAACTAGCGGGGGGGCTAACAGATACGCAGTATTTT.

The CDR3 DNA reads as TGTGCCAGCAGCGTAGGGTTACAGGGGGGCGGAAACATTCAGTACTTC. Translated, it gives CASSVGLQGGGNIQYF. The rearrangement joins TRBV9 to TRBJ2-4, with TRBD1 matching over 8 bases. The V gene's germline CDR1 is SGDLS and CDR2 YYNGEE. J lost 6 bases, V lost 0 bases, and 8 bases had no gene match. CDR3 length: 16 amino acids.

The V gene is TRBV19, the J gene TRBJ1-5; TRBD1 is a possible D gene (5 bases). With 3 bases removed from V and 6 bases from J, the gap between germline ends came to 18 bases. The CDR3 consists of 16 residues. CDR1 LNHDA and CDR2 SQIVND come from the germline V gene (reference sequence). The CDR3 protein is CASSMLADNFAQPQHF. In DNA form, the CDR3 reads TGTGCCAGTAGTATGCTTGCGGACAACTTTGCTCAGCCCCAGCATTTT. Combining the CDR3 with reference TRBV19 and TRBJ1-5 gives the whole variable domain DGGITQSPKYLFRKEGQNVTLSCEQNLNHDAMYWYRQDPGQGLRLIYYSQIVNDFQKGDIAEGYSVSREKKESFPLTVTSAQKNPTAFYLCASSMLADNFAQPQHFGDGTRLSIL.

This chain links TRBV10-2 with TRBJ2-1; 9 bases fit TRBD2. The junction had 10 bases not matched to a gene; V was cut back by 4 bases and J by 9 bases. This CDR3 comprises 15 residues. Germline V gene lookup returns CDR1 WSHSY and CDR2 SAAADI. The CDR3 DNA is TGCGCCAGCAGTGGGGGGGTAGCGGGAGTGGGTGAGCAGTTCTTC. Translation gives CASSGGVAGVGEQFF.

This chain uses TRBV11-2 with TRBJ1-2; D is unresolved. Germline V gene lookup returns CDR1 SGHAT and CDR2 FQNNGV. Between the trimmed V and J ends, which lost 4 bases and 3 bases, there was a span of 12 bases. The CDR3 length is 14 residues. The CDR3 protein is CASSSGDGDYGYTF. DNA of the CDR3: TGTGCCAGCAGCTCCGGAGACGGCGACTATGGCTACACCTTC.

This rearrangement joins TRBV10-3 to TRBJ2-3; 9 bases match TRBD2. V dropped 5 bases and J dropped 2; count of bases not matched to a gene: 11. CDR1 and CDR2 from the germline V gene are ENHRY and SYGVKD. The CDR3 is 17 residues long. This CDR3 reads CAISLAGGTSLTDTQYF. CDR3 sequence (DNA): TGTGCCATCAGTCTTGCCGGTGGGACTAGCCTCACAGATACGCAGTATTTT.

The rearrangement links TRBV12-3 or TRBV12-4 to TRBJ2-2; D possibly corresponds to TRBD2 (6 bases). Trimming pared 3 bases from V and 5 bases from J, leaving 7 bases between. This CDR3 has 13 residues. CDR3 sequence: CASSLEGTGELFF. As DNA, the CDR3 is TGTGCCAGCAGTTTGGAGGGGACCGGGGAGCTGTTTTTT.

V and J are TRBV5-3 and TRBJ2-7, with TRBD2 identical over 8 bases. TRBV5-3 is an ORF, with its function uncertain. Trimming removed 3 bases from V and 4 bases from J; junction bases left unmatched: 15. CDR3 length: 17 residues. The CDR3 DNA is TGTGCCAGAAGCTCTTCCCCCCCGGGACCGGGGGGGTACGAGCAGTACTTC. The encoded protein is CARSSSPPGPGGYEQYF.